The 26 T cell receptor beta chains below come from one sample, sequenced in a study of cytomegalovirus exposure and HLA in healthy donors. 60 Vbeta and 13 Jbeta primers were used in PCR. The data were produced by immunoSEQ multiplex PCR, yet TCRdb's version contains in-frame clones alone and is incomplete. Seen here are about 190,000 clones, over 65% observed once, and the top ten hold 1.8%. Sequences were obtained from PBMCs. The source of these receptors is a woman aged 25 to 45 in good health and CMV-seronegative.

This chain connects TRBV6-1 to TRBJ1-5; D unresolved. The germline V and J ends were trimmed by 4 bases and 4 bases, with 11 bases remaining between them. Germline lookup yields CDR1 MNHNS and CDR2 SASEGT. The CDR3 length is 14 residues. The DNA for the CDR3 is TGTGCCAGCAGTGCCTATTCAGCGAATCAGCCCCAGCATTTT. As protein: CASSAYSANQPQHF.

The chain employs TRBV7-6 and TRBJ1-2; D gene unclear. The CDR3 runs to 18 residues. Trimming removed 0 bases from V and 7 bases from J, with 24 bases in between. Germline values: CDR1 SGHVS, CDR2 FNYEAQ. DNA of the CDR3: TGTGCCAGCAGCTTAGCCCCTTCAAGCGGAAGGGTTCGTGGTGGCTACACCTTC. Amino acids: CASSLAPSSGRVRGGYTF. The whole variable domain, remainder taken from reference TRBV7-6 and TRBJ1-2, is GAGVSQSPRYKVTKRGQDVALRCDPISGHVSLYWYRQALGQGPEFLTYFNYEAQQDKSGLPNDRFSAERPEGSISTLTIQRTEQRDSAMYRCASSLAPSSGRVRGGYTFGSGTRLTVV.

The V call is TRBV4-1, the J call TRBJ1-2, with D hard to call. CDR3 length: 13 amino acids. The V gene lost 6 bases and the J gene lost 1 base, with 9 bases spanning the gap. CDR1 and CDR2 from the germline V gene are MGHRA and YSYEKL. CDR3 sequence (DNA): TGCGCCAGCAGTCCTCAGCGTAACTATGGCTACACCTTC. Protein product: CASSPQRNYGYTF.

This clone has only one observation. The gene calls are TRBV15 and TRBJ1-4, with a possible D match to TRBD1 (6 bases). V lost 1 base, J lost 8 bases, and 20 bases lay in between. Germline V gene lookup returns CDR1 LNHNV and CDR2 YYDKDF (reference sequence). The CDR3 covers 17 residues. The CDR3 DNA reads TGTGCCACCAGCAGAGCCCTAAGCCGGGGGGCGGAAGAAAAACTGTTTTTT. It translates to CATSRALSRGAEEKLFF.

This clone was picked up a small number of times. The chain is built from TRBV6-1 and TRBJ2-7; D unclear. Per the germline V gene, CDR1 is MNHNS and CDR2 is SASEGT. Trimming left V 4 bases short and J 6 bases short, with 13 bases between. The CDR3 totals 13 residues. The CDR3 loop is CASSAGNLVEQYF. DNA of the CDR3: TGTGCCAGCAGTGCAGGAAACCTTGTCGAGCAGTACTTC.

V and J are TRBV29-1 and TRBJ2-5, with 7 bases matching TRBD1. This CDR3 has 12 residues. V dropped 5 bases and J dropped 1; count of bases not matched to a gene: 1. Germline V gene sequence: CDR1 SQVTM, CDR2 ANQGSEA. CDR3 nucleotides: TGCAGCGTTCGGACAGGCCAAGAGACCCAGTACTTC. It encodes CSVRTGQETQYF.

The V gene is TRBV4-2, the J gene TRBJ2-3; 7 bases align to TRBD1. The germline V gene has CDR1 LGHNA and CDR2 YNFKEQ. After removal of 0 bases from V and 2 bases from J, the junction contained 2 bases not matched to a gene. This CDR3 has 15 residues. The CDR3 region has the DNA TGTGCCAGCAGCCAAGACAGGGGGAACACAGATACGCAGTATTTT. Protein sequence: CASSQDRGNTDTQYF.

The chain recombines TRBV9 with TRBJ2-7; D uncertain. This CDR3 comprises 14 residues. Germline V lookup: CDR1 SGDLS, CDR2 YYNGEE. V lost 7 bases and J lost 0, with 14 bases in between. Written as DNA, the CDR3 is TGTGCCAGCTCTAAGACATCTGACTCCTACGAGCAGTACTTC. This encodes CASSKTSDSYEQYF.

This clone was seen only a few times. The V and J genes are TRBV7-2 and TRBJ2-1; D is possibly TRBD1 (5 bases). The ends were cut back, 1 base at V and 6 bases at J, with 19 bases in the middle. The germline CDR1 and CDR2 sequences are SGHTA and FQGNSA. The CDR3 runs 17 residues. The CDR3 DNA reads as TGTGCCAGCAGCTTAGGTCCGCAGGGCCGCCCGGGCAATGAGCAGTTCTTC. The encoded protein is CASSLGPQGRPGNEQFF.

The chain combines TRBV4-2 with TRBJ2-3, with TRBD2 matching over 12 bases. The J segment lost 4 bases and the V segment lost 0 bases, leaving 8 bases of the junction unmatched. Germline CDR1 and CDR2: LGHNA and YNFKEQ. The CDR3 sequence is 18 residues long. The CDR3 bases are TGTGCCAGCAGCCAAGATAGGACTAGCGGGAATTTCGCAGATACGCAGTATTTT. This translates into CASSQDRTSGNFADTQYF.

The chain is built from TRBV11-2 and TRBJ2-7, with D possibly matching TRBD2 (7 bases). From germline, CDR1 is SGHAT and CDR2 FQNNGV. Trimming shortened V by 6 bases and J by 0 bases, and 18 bases separated the two germline ends. The CDR3 extends over 16 amino acids. The CDR3 bases are TGTGCCAGCAGTCAGGGGCGGCTAGCGGCCTCCTACGAGCAGTACTTC. Encoded protein: CASSQGRLAASYEQYF.

The rearrangement links TRBV5-1 to TRBJ1-4; tentative D call: TRBD1 (6 bases). In germline, CDR1 is SGHRS, CDR2 YFSETQ. Trimming took off 0 bases at V and 6 bases at J, with 12 bases between the two ends. CDR3 size: 15 residues. CDR3 nucleotide sequence: TGCGCCAGCAGCTTGGCAGGGGCCCTTGATGAAAAACTGTTTTTT. It is translated as CASSLAGALDEKLFF.

This clone was seen only once. This sequence joins TRBV19 and TRBJ2-1; perhaps TRBD2 as D (6 bases). CDR3 length: 14 amino acids. V gave up 8 bases and J gave up 5 bases, with 16 bases separating them. Germline loops: CDR1 LNHDA, CDR2 SQIVND (reference sequence). CDR3 sequence: CASLTPGLHNEQFF. CDR3 DNA sequence: TGTGCCAGTCTTACACCGGGACTGCACAATGAGCAGTTCTTC.

This clone was seen a handful of times. The chain combines TRBV2 with TRBJ1-1; D not resolved. The V gene's germline CDR1 is SNHLY and CDR2 FYNNEI. CDR3 length: 11 residues. The V end lost 1 base, the J end lost 11 bases, and 8 bases lay between the germline ends. CDR3 coding DNA: TGTGCCAGCAGTGAAGGTTTTGAGGCTTTCTTT. Amino acid sequence: CASSEGFEAFF.

The chain couples TRBV7-2 to TRBJ2-3; 8 positions match TRBD2. With 10 bases clipped from V and 2 bases from J, the junction kept 11 bases outside the gene matches. The germline V gene encodes CDR1 SGHTA and CDR2 FQGNSA. CDR3 length equals 15 residues. CDR3 sequence reads: CATHTGLGFTDTQYF. Here the CDR3 DNA reads TGTGCCACCCACACGGGACTAGGATTCACAGATACGCAGTATTTT.

The chain carries TRBV6-6 and TRBJ1-5; 7 nucleotides line up with TRBD1. This CDR3 comprises 15 residues. The germline CDR1 and CDR2 sequences are MNHNY and SVGAGI (reference sequence). Losses at the gene ends were 0 bases for V and 5 bases for J; bases not matched to a gene: 4. The CDR3 nucleotides are TGTGCCAGCAGTTACTCAGAGACAGGGCATCAGCCCCAGCATTTT. Amino acids: CASSYSETGHQPQHF.

This chain joins TRBV20-1 and TRBJ2-7; the D gene is possibly TRBD1 (5 bases). CDR1 and CDR2 from the germline V gene are DFQATT and SNEGSKA (reference sequence). V lost 6 bases, J lost 7 bases, and 13 bases lay in between. The CDR3 is 11 residues long. CDR3 protein: CSALRAYEQYF. The CDR3 DNA sequence: TGCAGTGCCCTCAGGGCTTATGAGCAGTACTTC.

Regarding this clone: This same CDR3 is encoded by further DNA sequences in the sample. J is TRBJ2-1 and V is TRBV9, with D maybe TRBD2 (6 bases). Per the germline V gene, CDR1 is SGDLS and CDR2 is YYNGEE. The CDR3 is 15 amino acids. Trimming removed 0 bases at V and 5 bases at J, with 12 bases between. CDR3 bases: TGTGCCAGCAGCGTAGAGGGAGGCGCTAACAATGAGCAGTTCTTC. This translates into CASSVEGGANNEQFF.

The chain has TRBV6-5 and TRBJ2-2; 9 nucleotides match TRBD2. The CDR3 spans 15 residues. Per the germline V gene, CDR1 is MNHEY and CDR2 is SVGAGI. Trimming removed 7 bases from V and 5 bases from J; junction bases left unmatched: 8. DNA of the CDR3: TGTGCCAGCAAAATAGCGGGAGCGGTAACCGGGGAGCTGTTTTTT. Translating it yields CASKIAGAVTGELFF.

The V gene is TRBV6-6, the J gene TRBJ1-1; D is uncertain. Trimming took off 2 bases at V and 4 bases at J, with 11 bases between the two ends. CDR1 MNHNY and CDR2 SVGAGI come from the germline V gene (reference sequence). This CDR3 spans 14 amino acids. The CDR3 coding sequence is TGTGCCAGCAGTTACGAAAGTCTCGGCACTGAAGCTTTCTTT. The encoded protein is CASSYESLGTEAFF.

This clone appeared a few times. This chain joins TRBV11-3 and TRBJ2-1, with D unresolved. The length of the CDR3 is 16 residues. V was cut by 1 base and J by 10 bases, with 20 bases left in between. The germline V gene encodes CDR1 SGHNT and CDR2 YENEEA. The CDR3 coding sequence is TGTGCCAGCAGCTTAGGGGCGAAGGTTGCAGTTGGGGAGCAGTTCTTC. Its protein is CASSLGAKVAVGEQFF.

This chain connects TRBV5-1 to TRBJ1-1; D not certain. V lost 0 bases and J 1 base, leaving 7 bases between the germline ends. Germline V gene data show CDR1 as SGHRS and CDR2 as YFSETQ. This CDR3 has 14 residues. This CDR3 reads CASSLEEGNTEAFF. The CDR3 DNA reads as TGCGCCAGCAGCTTGGAGGAGGGGAACACTGAAGCTTTCTTT.

This chain links TRBV11-2 with TRBJ2-5, with D unresolved. Germline-derived CDR1 and CDR2 are SGHAT and FQNNGV. Trimming removed 3 bases from V and 5 bases from J, with 7 bases in between. The CDR3 is made up of 12 amino acids. The DNA of the CDR3 is TGTGCCAGCAGCTTCCCCGGGGAGACCCAGTACTTC. Translated: CASSFPGETQYF.

This clone has more than one count but fewer than ten. The J gene is TRBJ2-7, the V gene TRBV5-6, with TRBD1 identical over 7 bases. The CDR3 has 14 residues. Unmatched junction bases numbered 3, after V lost 3 bases and J lost 0 bases. CDR1 and CDR2 (germline): SGHDT, YYEEEE. The CDR3 nucleotides read TGTGCCAGCAGCTGGGACAGCAACTCCTACGAGCAGTACTTC. Translated: CASSWDSNSYEQYF.

Only a few counts were recorded for this clone. V gene TRBV19 combines with J gene TRBJ1-1; D gene ambiguous. V was cut by 5 bases and J by 4 bases, with 11 bases left in between. CDR3 length equals 13 residues. CDR1 LNHDA and CDR2 SQIVND come from the germline V gene (reference sequence). The CDR3 here is CASSFLNGTEAFF. CDR3 DNA sequence: TGTGCCAGTAGTTTTCTAAATGGCACTGAAGCTTTCTTT. Together with reference TRBV19 and TRBJ1-1, the CDR3 gives the full variable domain: DGGITQSPKYLFRKEGQNVTLSCEQNLNHDAMYWYRQDPGQGLRLIYYSQIVNDFQKGDIAEGYSVSREKKESFPLTVTSAQKNPTAFYLCASSFLNGTEAFFGQGTRLTVV.

This chain links TRBV5-1 with TRBJ1-1; 8 bases map to TRBD1. CDR1 SGHRS and CDR2 YFSETQ come from the germline V gene. This CDR3 region has 16 residues. V lost 1 base, J lost 1 base, and 6 bases stayed unmatched. The CDR3 loop reads CASSLRQGLGNTEAFF. The CDR3 DNA reads as TGCGCCAGCAGCTTGCGACAGGGGTTGGGGAACACTGAAGCTTTCTTT.